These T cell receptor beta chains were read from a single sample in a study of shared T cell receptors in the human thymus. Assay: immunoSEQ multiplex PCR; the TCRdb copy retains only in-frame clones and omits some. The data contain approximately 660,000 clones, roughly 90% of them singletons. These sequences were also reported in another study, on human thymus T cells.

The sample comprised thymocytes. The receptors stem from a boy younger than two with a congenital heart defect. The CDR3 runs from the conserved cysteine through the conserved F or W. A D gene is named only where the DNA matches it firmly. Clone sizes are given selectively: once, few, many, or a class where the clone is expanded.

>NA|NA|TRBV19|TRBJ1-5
CASSIDRADYSNQPQHF
TGTGCCAGTAGTATAGATCGGGCAGACTATAGCAATCAGCCCCAGCATTTT
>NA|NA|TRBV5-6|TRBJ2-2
CASTHMVRSGSNTGELFF
TGTGCCAGCACCCATATGGTGCGGTCAGGGTCGAACACCGGGGAGCTGTTTTTT
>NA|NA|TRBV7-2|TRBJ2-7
CASSLRGKPTQYF
TGTGCCAGCAGCTTACGCGGGAAGCCCACGCAGTACTTC
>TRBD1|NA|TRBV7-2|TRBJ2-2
CASSPRDRPNTGELFF
TGTGCCAGCAGCCCAAGGGACAGGCCGAACACCGGGGAGCTGTTTTTT
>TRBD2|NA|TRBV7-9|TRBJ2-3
CASSLVVLAGSMSTDTQYF
TGTGCCAGCAGCTTAGTCGTACTAGCGGGCTCAATGAGCACAGATACGCAGTATTTT
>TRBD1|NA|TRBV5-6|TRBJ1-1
CASSFDGTGSNTEAFF
TGTGCCAGCAGCTTTGATGGGACAGGGTCGAACACTGAAGCTTTCTTT
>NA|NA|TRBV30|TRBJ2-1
CAWSGPAQDYPHNEQFF
TGTGCCTGGAGTGGTCCAGCCCAGGACTACCCGCACAATGAGCAGTTCTTC
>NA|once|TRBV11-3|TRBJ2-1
CASSLEGGESSYNEQFF
TGTGCCAGCAGCCTAGAAGGGGGGGAAAGCTCCTACAATGAGCAGTTCTTC
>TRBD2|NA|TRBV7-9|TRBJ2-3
CATIPGGPSTDTQYF
TGTGCCACCATCCCGGGGGGGCCGAGCACAGATACGCAGTATTTT
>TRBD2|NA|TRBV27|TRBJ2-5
CASSLGGGGETQYF
TGTGCCAGCAGTTTAGGGGGGGGAGGCGAGACCCAGTACTTC
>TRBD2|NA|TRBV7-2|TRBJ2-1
CASRLRSGRTNEQFF
TGTGCCAGCAGACTCCGTAGCGGGAGAACGAATGAGCAGTTCTTC
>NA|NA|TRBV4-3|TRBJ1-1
CASSQAAGRGTEAFF
TGCGCCAGCAGCCAAGCGGCGGGGAGAGGGACTGAAGCTTTCTTT
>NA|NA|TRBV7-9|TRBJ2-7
CASSSAQERNEQYF
TGTGCCAGCAGCTCAGCCCAGGAACGGAACGAGCAGTACTTC
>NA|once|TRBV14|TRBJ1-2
CASSQRDTHYGYTF
TGTGCCAGCAGCCAACGGGACACTCACTATGGCTACACCTTC
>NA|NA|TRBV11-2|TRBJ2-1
CASSLGTLLNEQFF
TGTGCCAGCAGCTTAGGGACTCTTTTGAATGAGCAGTTCTTC
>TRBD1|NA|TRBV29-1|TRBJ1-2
CSVDRGNYGYTF
TGCAGCGTGGACAGGGGTAACTATGGCTACACCTTC
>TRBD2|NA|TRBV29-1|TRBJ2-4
CSVEDQGGVAGDIQYF
TGCAGCGTTGAAGATCAGGGTGGGGTAGCGGGAGACATTCAGTACTTC
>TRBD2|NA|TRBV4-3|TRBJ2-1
CASSPQAGLAGDYNEQFF
TGCGCCAGCAGCCCCCAGGCGGGACTAGCGGGAGACTACAATGAGCAGTTCTTC
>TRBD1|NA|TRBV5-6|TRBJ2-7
CASSLQGSSYEQYF
TGTGCCAGCAGCCTACAGGGGAGCTCCTACGAGCAGTACTTC
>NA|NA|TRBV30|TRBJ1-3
CAWREHDDRGFGDTIYF
TGTGCCTGGAGGGAACACGACGACCGGGGGTTTGGGGACACCATATATTTT
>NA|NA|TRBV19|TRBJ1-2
CASSQLGHQLMYGYTF
TGTGCCAGTAGTCAATTGGGGCACCAGCTGATGTATGGCTACACCTTC
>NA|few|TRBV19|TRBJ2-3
CASSIGRGTDTQYF
TGTGCCAGTAGTATAGGGCGGGGTACAGATACGCAGTATTTT
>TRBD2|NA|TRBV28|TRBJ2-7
CASRRISGSNNEQYF
TGTGCCAGCAGGCGAATTAGCGGGAGTAACAACGAGCAGTACTTC
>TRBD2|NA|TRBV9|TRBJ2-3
CASSAQREISTDTQYF
TGTGCCAGCAGCGCTCAGCGGGAGATCAGCACAGATACGCAGTATTTT
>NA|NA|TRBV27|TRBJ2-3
CASSPLDSHSTDTQYF
TGTGCCAGCAGTCCCCTGGACTCCCATAGCACAGATACGCAGTATTTT
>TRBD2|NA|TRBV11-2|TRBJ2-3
CASSFNLAGSPPSTDTQYF
TGTGCCAGCAGCTTCAACCTAGCGGGGTCCCCGCCTAGCACAGATACGCAGTATTTT
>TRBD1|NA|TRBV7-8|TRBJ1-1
CASSPLDRGRNTEAFF
TGTGCCAGCAGCCCCCTTGACAGGGGGCGGAACACTGAAGCTTTCTTT
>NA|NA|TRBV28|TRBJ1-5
CASSPGAQPQHF
TGTGCCAGCAGTCCAGGGGCTCAGCCCCAGCATTTT
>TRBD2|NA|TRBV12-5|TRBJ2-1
CASAPGTIQVVYDEQFF
TGTGCTAGTGCCCCCGGGACTATCCAAGTCGTATACGATGAGCAGTTCTTC
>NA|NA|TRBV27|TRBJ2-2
CASSPLGGGHGELFF
TGTGCCAGCAGCCCCCTCGGGGGAGGCCACGGGGAGCTGTTTTTT
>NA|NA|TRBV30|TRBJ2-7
CAWSGGKRAQYF
TGTGCCTGGAGTGGGGGAAAGAGGGCGCAGTACTTC
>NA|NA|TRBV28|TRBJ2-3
CASSLGGRPSTDTQYF
TGTGCCAGCAGTTTAGGAGGCAGACCTAGCACAGATACGCAGTATTTT
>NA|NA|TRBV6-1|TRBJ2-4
CAGGTGENIQYF
TGTGCCGGGGGGACGGGGGAAAACATTCAGTACTTC
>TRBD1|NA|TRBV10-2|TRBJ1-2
CASSPHRQGNGTNYGYTF
TGCGCCAGCAGCCCCCACCGACAGGGAAATGGTACTAACTATGGCTACACCTTC
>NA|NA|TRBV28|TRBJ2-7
CASSFGDTYEQYF
TGTGCCAGCAGTTTTGGGGACACCTACGAGCAGTACTTC
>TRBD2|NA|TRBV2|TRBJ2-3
CASSGTGGRAYLTQYF
TGTGCCAGCAGTGGAACGGGCGGGAGGGCCTATCTTACGCAGTATTTT
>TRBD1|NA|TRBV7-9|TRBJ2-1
CASSSPGQGGNEQFF
TGTGCCAGCAGCTCACCGGGACAGGGCGGCAATGAGCAGTTCTTC
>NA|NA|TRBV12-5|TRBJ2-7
CASGLRGRESSYEQYF
TGTGCTAGTGGTTTGCGGGGTCGGGAGTCGTCCTACGAGCAGTACTTC
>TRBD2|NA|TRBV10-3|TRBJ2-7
CAISESVSPSGIYEQYF
TGTGCCATCAGTGAGTCCGTTTCGCCTAGCGGGATTTACGAGCAGTACTTC
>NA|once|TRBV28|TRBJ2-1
CASSRSDSSSYNEQFF
TGTGCCAGCAGCCGAAGCGACTCCAGCTCCTACAATGAGCAGTTCTTC
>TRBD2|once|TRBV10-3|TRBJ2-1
CAISGTSGPYNEQFF
TGTGCCATCAGTGGGACTAGCGGACCCTACAATGAGCAGTTCTTC
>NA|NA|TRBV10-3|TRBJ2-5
CASSVLRRDKETQYF
TGTGCCAGCAGCGTCCTTCGGAGGGATAAAGAGACCCAGTACTTC
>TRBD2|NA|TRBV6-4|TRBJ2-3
CASSDSRTSGSRTDTQYF
TGTGCCAGCAGTGACTCTCGGACTAGCGGGAGTCGGACAGATACGCAGTATTTT
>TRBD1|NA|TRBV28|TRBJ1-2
CASRDLQGRPYGYTF
TGTGCCAGCAGGGATTTACAGGGGCGCCCCTATGGCTACACCTTC
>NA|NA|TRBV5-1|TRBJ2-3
CASSYLQGRGTDTQYF
TGCGCCAGCAGCTACCTCCAGGGGCGGGGGACAGATACGCAGTATTTT
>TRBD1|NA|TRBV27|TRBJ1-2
CASRILDRASRDYGYTF
TGTGCCAGCAGGATTCTAGACAGGGCCAGTAGGGACTATGGCTACACCTTC
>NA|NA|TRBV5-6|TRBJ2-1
CASSLGVNEQFF
TGTGCCAGCAGCTTGGGAGTCAATGAGCAGTTCTTC
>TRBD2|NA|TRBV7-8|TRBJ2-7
CASSPREEEEQYF
TGTGCCAGCAGCCCACGGGAGGAAGAAGAGCAGTACTTC
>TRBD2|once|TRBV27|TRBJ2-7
CASSFYALSGKYEQYF
TGTGCCAGCAGTTTTTACGCCCTTAGCGGGAAGTACGAGCAGTACTTC
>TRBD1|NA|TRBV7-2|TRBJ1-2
CASSLGQGISGYTF
TGTGCCAGCAGCTTAGGACAGGGGATAAGTGGCTACACCTTC